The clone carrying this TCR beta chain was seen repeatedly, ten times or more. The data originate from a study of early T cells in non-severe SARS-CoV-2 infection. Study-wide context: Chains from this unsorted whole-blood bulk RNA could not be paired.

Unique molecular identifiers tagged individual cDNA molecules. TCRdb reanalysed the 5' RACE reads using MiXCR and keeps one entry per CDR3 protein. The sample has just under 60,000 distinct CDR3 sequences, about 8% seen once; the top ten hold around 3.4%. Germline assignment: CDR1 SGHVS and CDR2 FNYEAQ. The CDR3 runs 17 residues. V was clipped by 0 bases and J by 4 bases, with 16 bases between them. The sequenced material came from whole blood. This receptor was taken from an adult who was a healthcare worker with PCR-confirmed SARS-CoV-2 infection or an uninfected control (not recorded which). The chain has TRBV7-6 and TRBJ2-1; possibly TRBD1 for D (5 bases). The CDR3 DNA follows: TGTGCCAGCAGCTTAGCAATAAAGGGGCGAGGATACAATGAGCAGTTCTTC. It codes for CASSLAIKGRGYNEQFF.